Below, 17 T cell receptor beta chains from the same sample are listed, as sequenced in a study of PD-L1 blockade in urothelial cancer. Time point noted: pretreatment peripheral blood. Sequencing was performed with immunoSEQ multiplex PCR; in TCRdb, only in-frame clones are kept and a portion is missing. This table holds nearly 45,000 clones, 88% found once. Material: PBMCs, obtained around atezolizumab (anti-PD-L1) treatment. All receptors derive from a donor over 35 with urothelial cancer.

The gene calls are TRBV7-9 and TRBJ1-4; D not certain. The V gene's germline CDR1 is SEHNR and CDR2 FQNEAQ (reference sequence). This CDR3 region has 14 residues. The ends were cut back, 1 base at V and 7 bases at J, with 10 bases in the middle. CDR3 sequence: CASSLGAFGEKLFF. CDR3 bases: TGTGCCAGCAGCTTAGGGGCATTTGGTGAAAAACTGTTTTTT.

Regarding this clone: The junction departs from germline at one end; a sequencing error may be responsible. The V call is TRBV18, the J call TRBJ2-7, with TRBD2 identical over 9 bases. CDR1 and CDR2 from the germline V gene are KGHSH and LQKENI. The CDR3 runs 16 residues. The CDR3 region has the DNA TGTGCCAGCACACCCATGCCGGTGGCGGGGGGGAACGAGCAGTACTTC. The encoded protein is CASTPMPVAGGNEQYF.

The J gene is TRBJ1-4, the V gene TRBV5-5; D is unresolved. The CDR3 length is 17 residues. In germline, CDR1 is SGHKS, CDR2 YYEKEE (reference sequence). Trimming removed 9 bases at V and 11 bases at J, with 32 bases between. The CDR3 nucleotides read TGTGCCACCAAGTCAGCTGTCGGGTCCAGTTCCGGGAGGAAACTGTTTTTT. Its translation: CATKSAVGSSSGRKLFF.

V and J are TRBV6-5 and TRBJ2-7, with a weak D call TRBD1 (6 bases). This CDR3 spans 13 amino acids. Germline lookup yields CDR1 MNHEY and CDR2 SVGAGI. The V and J ends lost 6 bases and 2 bases respectively, with 11 bases between them. CDR3 bases: TGTGCCAGCAGAAGACAGGAGACCTACGAGCAGTACTTC. Amino acids: CASRRQETYEQYF.

V is TRBV25-1 and J is TRBJ2-1; the match to TRBD2 covers 8 bases. V was pared by 6 bases and J by 8 bases, with 6 bases of the junction left unmatched. Germline lookup yields CDR1 MGHDK and CDR2 SYGVNS. The CDR3 has 13 residues. The CDR3 coding sequence is TGTGCCAGCAGACGGACGGGGGGGGATGAGCAGTTCTTC. This sequence encodes CASRRTGGDEQFF.

The chain is built from TRBV18 and TRBJ2-7; TRBD2 aligns across 10 bases. This CDR3 is 16 amino acids long. The germline CDR1 and CDR2 sequences are KGHSH and LQKENI. With V trimmed by 0 bases and J by 6 bases, 8 bases remained unmatched. CDR3 sequence (DNA): TGTGCCAGCTCACCACCGAGCGGGAGGGCGGGGTCCGAGCAGTACTTC. This gives the protein CASSPPSGRAGSEQYF.

This clone showed up just once. The chain combines TRBV28 with TRBJ2-5, with TRBD2 matching over 7 bases. Germline CDR1 reads MDHEN; CDR2 reads SYDVKM. The length of the CDR3 is 14 residues. V shed 6 bases and J 2 bases; nucleotides not matched to a gene: 6. CDR3 sequence (DNA): TGTGCCAGCAGGGGGGGGGACGGACAAGAGACCCAGTACTTC. It specifies CASRGGDGQETQYF. The variable domain in full, completed from reference TRBV28 and TRBJ2-5, reads DVKVTQSSRYLVKRTGEKVFLECVQDMDHENMFWYRQDPGLGLRLIYFSYDVKMKEKGDIPEGYSVSREKKERFSLILESASTNQTSMYLCASRGGDGQETQYFGPGTRLLVL.

This chain links TRBV10-3 with TRBJ2-1; 8 nucleotides agree with TRBD1. The CDR3 extends over 14 amino acids. Germline trimming cut 5 bases from V and 12 bases from J; bases unmatched to any gene: 12. The germline CDR1 and CDR2 sequences are ENHRY and SYGVKD. The DNA for the CDR3 is TGTGCCATCAGTCCCGGGACAGGCAACCGGGGGCAGTTCTTC. This sequence encodes CAISPGTGNRGQFF.

The V and J genes are TRBV9 and TRBJ2-1; 8 bases are a match to TRBD2. Germline CDR1 is SGDLS and CDR2 is YYNGEE. The CDR3 is 18 amino acids. The J segment lost 0 bases and the V segment lost 0 bases, leaving 8 bases of the junction unmatched. In nucleotides, the CDR3 is TGTGCCAGCAGCGTAGGGGCTAGCGGGCTTAGCTCCTACAATGAGCAGTTCTTC. It yields the protein CASSVGASGLSSYNEQFF.

This clone came up a few times. The chain combines TRBV10-3 with TRBJ1-1, with a possible D match to TRBD1 (5 bases). CDR3 length: 13 amino acids. The ends were cut back, 5 bases at V and 1 base at J, with 8 bases in the middle. Per germline, CDR1 ENHRY and CDR2 SYGVKD. The CDR3 nucleotides are TGTGCCATCAGTCGCGACAGGAACACTGAAGCTTTCTTT. This codes for CAISRDRNTEAFF.

V gene TRBV18 combines with J gene TRBJ1-4; a possible D gene is TRBD1 (5 bases). The CDR3 is made up of 13 amino acids. Deletions cut 9 bases from V and 8 bases from J, with 16 bases between. CDR1 and CDR2 from the germline V gene are KGHSH and LQKENI. The CDR3 DNA follows: TGTGCCAGTTCGCAGGGTTTGGAGGAAAAACTGTTTTTT. Its protein is CASSQGLEEKLFF. The full variable domain, its missing parts supplied by reference TRBV18 and TRBJ1-4, is NAGVMQNPRHLVRRRGQEARLRCSPMKGHSHVYWYRQLPEEGLKFMVYLQKENIIDESGMPKERFSAEFPKEGPSILRIQQVVRGDSAAYFCASSQGLEEKLFFGSGTQLSVL.

The CDR3 reads CASKIGGGTEAFF. The CDR3 DNA follows: TGTGCCAGCAAGATAGGGGGGGGCACTGAAGCTTTCTTT. The rearrangement uses TRBV7-2 and TRBJ1-1; perhaps TRBD1 as D (6 bases). Germline CDR1 reads SGHTA; CDR2 reads FQGNSA. The CDR3 is 13 amino acids. Trimming removed 7 bases from V and 4 bases from J, with 13 bases in between.

The rearrangement links TRBV7-6 to TRBJ2-1, with 8 bases aligning to TRBD2. The CDR3 has 15 amino acids. Unmatched junction bases numbered 7, after V lost 5 bases and J lost 4 bases. CDR1 and CDR2 from the germline V gene are SGHVS and FNYEAQ. CDR3 coding DNA: TGTGCCAGCAGCCCCCCCGGGACTAGGTACAATGAGCAGTTCTTC. Amino acids: CASSPPGTRYNEQFF. The full variable domain, rest sourced from reference TRBV7-6 and TRBJ2-1, is GAGVSQSPRYKVTKRGQDVALRCDPISGHVSLYWYRQALGQGPEFLTYFNYEAQQDKSGLPNDRFSAERPEGSISTLTIQRTEQRDSAMYRCASSPPGTRYNEQFFGPGTRLTVL.

The genes are TRBV2 and TRBJ1-5, with 7 bases identical to TRBD1. The junction had 9 bases not matched to a gene; V was cut back by 6 bases and J by 4 bases. Germline assignment: CDR1 SNHLY and CDR2 FYNNEI. The CDR3 has 15 amino acids. Here the CDR3 reads CASSQNRGSNQPQHF. CDR3 coding DNA: TGTGCCAGCAGCCAGAACAGGGGCTCAAATCAGCCCCAGCATTTT.

V gene TRBV15 combines with J gene TRBJ2-2; 8 bases fit TRBD1. The length of the CDR3 is 17 residues. The germline V gene has CDR1 LNHNV and CDR2 YYDKDF (reference sequence). J gave up 3 bases and V 1 base, and 7 bases lay outside the gene matches. In nucleotides, the CDR3 is TGTGCCACCAGCAGAGCCCCTCCAGGGGGCCACACCGGGGAGCTGTTTTTT. Amino acid sequence: CATSRAPPGGHTGELFF.

The rearrangement joins TRBV19 to TRBJ2-2, with TRBD1 matching over 9 bases. The V gene end was trimmed by 2 bases and the J gene end by 3 bases; junction bases not matched to a gene: 4. The CDR3 is 16 amino acids. The germline gives CDR1 LNHDA, CDR2 SQIVND (reference sequence). CDR3 protein: CASSINRGLDTGELFF. CDR3 sequence (DNA): TGTGCCAGTAGTATAAACAGGGGGCTGGACACCGGGGAGCTGTTTTTT.

The sample holds one count of this clone. The rearrangement joins TRBV27 to TRBJ1-4; perhaps TRBD1 as D (6 bases). The CDR3 runs 17 residues. Germline values: CDR1 MNHEY, CDR2 SMNVEV (reference sequence). Deletions cut 7 bases from V and 5 bases from J, with 23 bases between. CDR3 sequence reads: CASKRRVVGGLNEKLFF. CDR3 sequence (DNA): TGTGCCAGCAAAAGGCGGGTTGTCGGGGGGCTGAATGAAAAACTGTTTTTT. The complete variable domain, with remaining parts taken from reference TRBV27 and TRBJ1-4, reads EAQVTQNPRYLITVTGKKLTVTCSQNMNHEYMSWYRQDPGLGLRQIYYSMNVEVTDKGDVPEGYKVSRKEKRNFPLILESPSPNQTSLYFCASKRRVVGGLNEKLFFGSGTQLSVL.